These T cell receptor beta chains were read from a single sample in a study of prognosis after radiotherapy for stage I lung cancer. A single record per CDR3 protein comes from TCRdb applying MiXCR to the multiplex PCR reads. The data show fewer than 40,000 distinct CDR3 sequences, 35% to 45% seen once. The sequencing used PBMCs, collected before or after stereotactic body radiation therapy (not recorded which). All receptors come from a donor over 45 with non-small cell lung cancer. The CDR3 runs from the conserved cysteine through the conserved F or W. Each record gives: J gene, D gene, V gene, clone size, CDR3 DNA, CDR3 protein. D genes are given only for firm matches. Only part of the rows carry a size: once, few, many, or a class if the clone is expanded.

j_call: TRBJ1-5; d_call: -; v_call: TRBV5-5; clone_size: many; cdr3_nt: TGTGCCAGCACCTTGGACCCAAACGGCAATCAGCCCCAGCATTTT; cdr3_aa: CASTLDPNGNQPQHF
j_call: TRBJ1-2; d_call: TRBD1; v_call: TRBV9; clone_size: many; cdr3_nt: TGTGCCAGCAGCGTAGACGGACAGGGGAACTATGGCTACACCTTC; cdr3_aa: CASSVDGQGNYGYTF
j_call: TRBJ2-7; d_call: -; v_call: TRBV12-3/TRBV12-4; clone_size: -; cdr3_nt: TGTGCCATCAGTTTAGGGCAGTACGAGCAGTACTTC; cdr3_aa: CAISLGQYEQYF
j_call: TRBJ1-1; d_call: -; v_call: TRBV7-3; clone_size: many; cdr3_nt: TGTGCCAGCAGCTTTTCCATGGACACTGAAGCTTTCTTT; cdr3_aa: CASSFSMDTEAFF
j_call: TRBJ1-3; d_call: TRBD1; v_call: TRBV6-1; clone_size: medium-sized; cdr3_nt: TGTGCCAGCAGTCGGGACAGGTGGGACCACACCATATATTTT; cdr3_aa: CASSRDRWDHTIYF
j_call: TRBJ2-2; d_call: -; v_call: TRBV20-1; clone_size: many; cdr3_nt: TGCAGTGCTAGAGATCGAATCTGGGGGGCTAACACCGGGGAGCTGTTTTTT; cdr3_aa: CSARDRIWGANTGELFF
j_call: TRBJ1-2; d_call: -; v_call: TRBV27; clone_size: -; cdr3_nt: TGTGCCAGCAGCGTAGAGGGGGGGTACTATGGCTACACCTTC; cdr3_aa: CASSVEGGYYGYTF
j_call: TRBJ1-6; d_call: -; v_call: TRBV6-5; clone_size: medium-sized; cdr3_nt: TGTGCCAGCAGTTATTTTGGGGTCGGAGTTTCACCCCTCCACTTT; cdr3_aa: CASSYFGVGVSPLHF
j_call: TRBJ2-3; d_call: -; v_call: TRBV27; clone_size: -; cdr3_nt: TGTGCCAGCAGTACCGTATTGGGTACAGATACGCAGTATTTT; cdr3_aa: CASSTVLGTDTQYF
j_call: TRBJ1-5; d_call: -; v_call: TRBV2; clone_size: -; cdr3_nt: TGTGCCAGCAGACACGGACATGGGGACGGCAATCAGCCCCAGCATTTT; cdr3_aa: CASRHGHGDGNQPQHF
j_call: TRBJ2-2; d_call: TRBD1; v_call: TRBV28; clone_size: -; cdr3_nt: TGTGCCAACAGTCGGTTAGAGGGGGCGGCCGGGGAGCTGTTTTTT; cdr3_aa: CANSRLEGAAGELFF
j_call: TRBJ2-3; d_call: -; v_call: TRBV28; clone_size: many; cdr3_nt: TGTGCCAGCAGTTTTGGCTCGACAGGCAGGGAAGGGAGCACAGATACGCAGTATTTT; cdr3_aa: CASSFGSTGREGSTDTQYF
j_call: TRBJ2-5; d_call: -; v_call: TRBV5-4; clone_size: -; cdr3_nt: TGTGCCAGCAGCTTAGGGGGGTCCCAAGAGACCCAGTACTTC; cdr3_aa: CASSLGGSQETQYF
j_call: TRBJ2-3; d_call: -; v_call: TRBV20-1; clone_size: -; cdr3_nt: TGCAGTGCTAGAGCTCCCGGGTCCTGGGAATCAGATACGCAGTATTTT; cdr3_aa: CSARAPGSWESDTQYF
j_call: TRBJ2-7; d_call: -; v_call: TRBV7-2; clone_size: many; cdr3_nt: TGTGCCAGCAGCTTAGCCAATGTTCCGAGATCCTACGAGCAGTACTTC; cdr3_aa: CASSLANVPRSYEQYF
j_call: TRBJ2-3; d_call: TRBD1; v_call: TRBV7-8; clone_size: -; cdr3_nt: TGTGCCAGCAGCTTCCGACAGGGTAGCACAGATACGCAGTATTTT; cdr3_aa: CASSFRQGSTDTQYF
j_call: TRBJ2-6; d_call: -; v_call: TRBV3-1; clone_size: many; cdr3_nt: TGTGCCAGCAGCCAGGACTCTGGGGCCAACGTCCTGACTTTC; cdr3_aa: CASSQDSGANVLTF
j_call: TRBJ2-7; d_call: -; v_call: TRBV18; clone_size: many; cdr3_nt: TGTGCCAGCTCACCACCGAGCCAGGGTGGGGGATACGAGCAGTACTTC; cdr3_aa: CASSPPSQGGGYEQYF
j_call: TRBJ2-7; d_call: -; v_call: TRBV20-1; clone_size: -; cdr3_nt: TGCAGTGCTAGCTCGGGCAGAAATTCCTACGAGCAGTACTTC; cdr3_aa: CSASSGRNSYEQYF
j_call: TRBJ2-7; d_call: -; v_call: TRBV7-9; clone_size: -; cdr3_nt: TGTGCCAGCAGGGGGGAGGGGGCTTCATACGAGCAGTACTTC; cdr3_aa: CASRGEGASYEQYF
j_call: TRBJ2-2; d_call: TRBD2; v_call: TRBV6-2/TRBV6-3; clone_size: once; cdr3_nt: TGTGCCAGCAGTTTACTAGCGGGAGGCACCGGGGAGCTGTTTTTT; cdr3_aa: CASSLLAGGTGELFF
j_call: TRBJ1-2; d_call: -; v_call: TRBV5-1; clone_size: medium-sized; cdr3_nt: TGCGCCAGCAGCTTGGCCGAGACTTCCTATGGCTACACCTTC; cdr3_aa: CASSLAETSYGYTF
j_call: TRBJ2-1; d_call: TRBD2; v_call: TRBV28; clone_size: few; cdr3_nt: TGTGCCAGCAGCCGGACTACTAGCGGGGGGGGCTGTGAGCAGTTCTTC; cdr3_aa: CASSRTTSGGGCEQFF
j_call: TRBJ2-7; d_call: -; v_call: TRBV5-1; clone_size: many; cdr3_nt: TGCGCCAGCAGCTTGGTTTCGGCAGGGGTTACCTACGAGCAGTACTTC; cdr3_aa: CASSLVSAGVTYEQYF
j_call: TRBJ2-5; d_call: -; v_call: TRBV20-1; clone_size: many; cdr3_nt: TGCAGTGCTAGAGATTACAAGAAGAGGGAGACCCAGTACTTC; cdr3_aa: CSARDYKKRETQYF
j_call: TRBJ2-7; d_call: TRBD2; v_call: TRBV19; clone_size: once; cdr3_nt: TGTGCCAGTAGTACCAAATCCCCTTCCGGGACTAGCGGGGGCTCCTACGAGCAGTACTTC; cdr3_aa: CASSTKSPSGTSGGSYEQYF
j_call: TRBJ2-2; d_call: -; v_call: TRBV27; clone_size: few; cdr3_nt: TGTGCCAGCAGTTTATCCTCCCTAGCCGTTATAACCGGGGAGCTGTTTTTT; cdr3_aa: CASSLSSLAVITGELFF
j_call: TRBJ2-1; d_call: -; v_call: TRBV18; clone_size: -; cdr3_nt: TGTGCCAGCTCACCACCGTGGGGCAGCAATGAGCAGTTCTTC; cdr3_aa: CASSPPWGSNEQFF
j_call: TRBJ2-1; d_call: -; v_call: TRBV6-1; clone_size: -; cdr3_nt: TGTGCCAGCAGTATCTCCGGGACAGAATTAAGGGCGGGGAATGAGCAGTTCTTC; cdr3_aa: CASSISGTELRAGNEQFF
j_call: TRBJ1-1; d_call: -; v_call: TRBV20-1; clone_size: many; cdr3_nt: TGCAGTGCTAGAGATCTTCAGGGAGAGGGTTTCTTT; cdr3_aa: CSARDLQGEGFF
j_call: TRBJ2-7; d_call: -; v_call: TRBV6-1; clone_size: -; cdr3_nt: TGTGCCAGCAGTCCGAAAATAGCGGCCGTCTACGAGCAGTACTTC; cdr3_aa: CASSPKIAAVYEQYF
j_call: TRBJ1-1; d_call: TRBD1; v_call: TRBV6-4; clone_size: many; cdr3_nt: TGTGCCAGCAGTCTGACAGGGGGCGCGAACACTGAAGCTTTCTTT; cdr3_aa: CASSLTGGANTEAFF
j_call: TRBJ2-5; d_call: -; v_call: TRBV7-7; clone_size: -; cdr3_nt: TGTGCTAGCAGCTTAGTGGTACGGGCACCCCAGTACTTC; cdr3_aa: CASSLVVRAPQYF
j_call: TRBJ2-5; d_call: TRBD2; v_call: TRBV10-2; clone_size: many; cdr3_nt: TGCGCCAGCAGTGACGGGACTAGCTCAGAGACCCAGTACTTC; cdr3_aa: CASSDGTSSETQYF
j_call: TRBJ1-3; d_call: -; v_call: TRBV30; clone_size: many; cdr3_nt: TGTGCCTGCCAAACGGCCGGGAACTCTGGAAACACCATATATTTT; cdr3_aa: CACQTAGNSGNTIYF